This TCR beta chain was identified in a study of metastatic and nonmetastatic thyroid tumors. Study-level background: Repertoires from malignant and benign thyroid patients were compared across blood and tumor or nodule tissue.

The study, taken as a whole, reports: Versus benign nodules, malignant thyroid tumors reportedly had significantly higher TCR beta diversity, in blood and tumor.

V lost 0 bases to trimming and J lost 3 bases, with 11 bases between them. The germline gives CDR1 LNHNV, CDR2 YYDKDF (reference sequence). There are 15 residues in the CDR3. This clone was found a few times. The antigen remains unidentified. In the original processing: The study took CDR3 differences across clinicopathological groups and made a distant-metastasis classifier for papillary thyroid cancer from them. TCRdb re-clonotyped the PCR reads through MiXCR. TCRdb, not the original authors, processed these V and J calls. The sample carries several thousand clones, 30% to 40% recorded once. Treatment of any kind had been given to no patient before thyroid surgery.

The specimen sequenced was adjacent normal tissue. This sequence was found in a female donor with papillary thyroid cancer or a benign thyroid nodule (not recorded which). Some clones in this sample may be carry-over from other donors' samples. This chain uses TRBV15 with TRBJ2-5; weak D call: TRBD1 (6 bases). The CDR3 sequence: CATSRDRAGEETQYF. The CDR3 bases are TGTGCCACCAGCAGAGACAGGGCAGGGGAAGAGACCCAGTACTTC.